This T cell receptor beta chain was captured in a study of T cell clonotyping in hematopoietic cell transplantation. The assay was immunoSEQ multiplex PCR, and TCRdb's table has in-frame clones only and misses some. The sample has 20,000 to 25,000 clones; roughly 90% are singletons. Described time point: recipient sample about 28 days before transplant, after cytoreduction. This CDR3 has 13 amino acids. CDR1 MNHEY and CDR2 SVGAGI come from the germline V gene. V lost 0 bases, J lost 13 bases, and 12 bases lay in between. With regard to this clone: Its antigen remains unknown.

Findings and caveats of the study: Few recipient clonotypes overlapped donors; over 95% were de novo at given depth.

The source material was peripheral blood mononuclear cells, sampled before stem cell transplant. This sequence originates from a young man with biphenotypic leukemia. Some clones in this sample may be carry-over from other donors' samples. The chain carries TRBV6-5 and TRBJ1-4, with a possible D match to TRBD1 (5 bases). Here the CDR3 DNA reads TGTGCCAGCAGTTACTCGAGCAGGGAGGTACTGTTTTTT. Translation gives CASSYSSREVLFF.